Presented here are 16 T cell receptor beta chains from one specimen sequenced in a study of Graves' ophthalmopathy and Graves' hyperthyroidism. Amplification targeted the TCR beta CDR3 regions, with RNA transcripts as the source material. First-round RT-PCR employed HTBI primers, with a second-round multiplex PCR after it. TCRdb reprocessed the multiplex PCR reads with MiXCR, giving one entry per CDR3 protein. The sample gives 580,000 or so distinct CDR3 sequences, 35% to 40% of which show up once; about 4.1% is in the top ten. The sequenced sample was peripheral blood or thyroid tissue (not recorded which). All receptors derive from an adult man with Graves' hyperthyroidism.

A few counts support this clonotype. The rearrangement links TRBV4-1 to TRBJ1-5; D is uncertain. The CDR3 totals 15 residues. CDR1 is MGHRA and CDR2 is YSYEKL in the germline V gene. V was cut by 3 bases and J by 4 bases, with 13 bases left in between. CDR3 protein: CASSQGSPGNQPQHF. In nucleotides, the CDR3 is TGCGCCAGCAGCCAGGGGTCCCCGGGGAATCAGCCCCAGCATTTT.

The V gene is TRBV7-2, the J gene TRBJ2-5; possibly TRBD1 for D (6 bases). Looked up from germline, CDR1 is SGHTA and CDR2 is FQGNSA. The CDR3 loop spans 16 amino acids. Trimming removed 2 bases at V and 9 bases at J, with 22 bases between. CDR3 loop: CASSLTAAGESQPQYF. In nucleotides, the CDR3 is TGTGCCAGCAGCTTAACGGCCGCAGGGGAAAGTCAGCCCCAGTACTTC.

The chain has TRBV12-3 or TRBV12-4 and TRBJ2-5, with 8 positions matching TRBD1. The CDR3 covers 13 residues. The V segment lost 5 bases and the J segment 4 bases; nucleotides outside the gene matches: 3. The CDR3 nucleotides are TGTGCCAGCAGTACGGACAGGGCAGAGACCCAGTACTTC. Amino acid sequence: CASSTDRAETQYF.

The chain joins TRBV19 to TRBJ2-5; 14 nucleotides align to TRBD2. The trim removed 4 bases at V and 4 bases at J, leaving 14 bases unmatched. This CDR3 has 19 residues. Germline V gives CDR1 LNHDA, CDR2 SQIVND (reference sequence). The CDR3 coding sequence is TGTGCCAGTAGTAATTATCTCCAGACTAGCGGGAGGGCCACAGAGACCCAGTACTTC. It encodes CASSNYLQTSGRATETQYF.

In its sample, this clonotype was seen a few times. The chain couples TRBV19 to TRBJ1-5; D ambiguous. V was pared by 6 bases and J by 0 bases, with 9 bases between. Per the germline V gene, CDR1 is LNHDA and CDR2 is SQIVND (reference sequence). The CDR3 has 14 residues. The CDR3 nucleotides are TGTGCCAGTAGGCGAGGGAATAGCAATCAGCCCCAGCATTTT. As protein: CASRRGNSNQPQHF.

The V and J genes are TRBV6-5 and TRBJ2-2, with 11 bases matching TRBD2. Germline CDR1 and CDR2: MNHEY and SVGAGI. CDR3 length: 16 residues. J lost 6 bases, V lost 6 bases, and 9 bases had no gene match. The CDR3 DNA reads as TGTGCCAGCAGCGGCGTAGCGGGAGGGCCGCCCGGGGAGCTGTTTTTT. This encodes CASSGVAGGPPGELFF.

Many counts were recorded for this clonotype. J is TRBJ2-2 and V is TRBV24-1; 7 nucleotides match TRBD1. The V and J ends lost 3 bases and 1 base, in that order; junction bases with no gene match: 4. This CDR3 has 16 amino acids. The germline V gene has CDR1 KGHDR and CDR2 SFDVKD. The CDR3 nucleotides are TGTGCCACCAGTGATACCGGGACAGAGAACACCGGGGAGCTGTTTTTT. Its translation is CATSDTGTENTGELFF.

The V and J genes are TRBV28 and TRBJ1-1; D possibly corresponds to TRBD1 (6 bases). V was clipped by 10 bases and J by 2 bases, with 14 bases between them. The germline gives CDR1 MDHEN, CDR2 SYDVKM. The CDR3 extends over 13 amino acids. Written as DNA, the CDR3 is TGTGCCACCAAGAAGGGGGGAAACACTGAAGCTTTCTTT. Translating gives CATKKGGNTEAFF.

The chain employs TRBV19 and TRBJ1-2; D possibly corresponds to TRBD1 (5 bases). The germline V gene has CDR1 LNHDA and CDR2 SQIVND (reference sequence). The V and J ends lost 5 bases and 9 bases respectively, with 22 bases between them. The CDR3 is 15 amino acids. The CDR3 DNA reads TGTGCCAGTAGTCCAACAGCGTGGGGGAGTCGTAGCTACACCTTC. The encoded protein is CASSPTAWGSRSYTF.

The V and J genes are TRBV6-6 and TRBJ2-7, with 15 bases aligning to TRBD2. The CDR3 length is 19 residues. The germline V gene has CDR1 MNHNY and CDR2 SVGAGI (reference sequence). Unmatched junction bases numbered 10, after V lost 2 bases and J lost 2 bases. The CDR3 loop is CASSYPGTSGRPTAYEQYF. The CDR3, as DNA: TGTGCCAGCAGTTACCCTGGGACTAGCGGGAGGCCCACTGCCTACGAGCAGTACTTC.

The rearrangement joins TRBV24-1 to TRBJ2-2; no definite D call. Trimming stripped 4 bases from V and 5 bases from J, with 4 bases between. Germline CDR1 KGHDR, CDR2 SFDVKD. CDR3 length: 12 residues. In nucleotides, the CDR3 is TGTGCCACCAGTGAACTGACCGGGGAGCTGTTTTTT. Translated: CATSELTGELFF.

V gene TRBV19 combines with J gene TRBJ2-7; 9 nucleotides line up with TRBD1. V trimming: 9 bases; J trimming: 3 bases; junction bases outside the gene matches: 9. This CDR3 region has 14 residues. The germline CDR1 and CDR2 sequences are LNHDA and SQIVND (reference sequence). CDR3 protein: CASASGTGNYEQYF. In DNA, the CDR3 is TGTGCCAGCGCCTCCGGGACAGGGAACTACGAGCAGTACTTC.

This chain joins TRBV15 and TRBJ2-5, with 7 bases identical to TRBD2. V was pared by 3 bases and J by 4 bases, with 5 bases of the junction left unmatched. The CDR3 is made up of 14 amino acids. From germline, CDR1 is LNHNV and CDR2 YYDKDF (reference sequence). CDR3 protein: CATSRTSRAETQYF. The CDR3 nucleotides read TGTGCCACCAGCAGGACTAGCCGAGCAGAGACCCAGTACTTC.

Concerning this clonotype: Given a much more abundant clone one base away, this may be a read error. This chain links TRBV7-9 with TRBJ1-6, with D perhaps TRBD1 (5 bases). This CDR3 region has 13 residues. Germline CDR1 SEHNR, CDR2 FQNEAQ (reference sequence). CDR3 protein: CASSFDSYSPPHF. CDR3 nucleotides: TGTGCCAGCAGCTTTGACAGTTATTCACCCCCCCACTTT.

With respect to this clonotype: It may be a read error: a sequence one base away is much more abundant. The CDR3 here is CASSAGPYEKLFF. The DNA for the CDR3 is TGCGCCAGCAGTGCTGGACCGTATGAAAAACTGTTTTTT. The chain has TRBV10-1 and TRBJ1-4; D not resolved. This CDR3 contains 13 residues. The germline V and J ends were trimmed by 4 bases and 6 bases, with 9 bases remaining between them. From germline, CDR1 is WNHNN and CDR2 SYGVQD (reference sequence).

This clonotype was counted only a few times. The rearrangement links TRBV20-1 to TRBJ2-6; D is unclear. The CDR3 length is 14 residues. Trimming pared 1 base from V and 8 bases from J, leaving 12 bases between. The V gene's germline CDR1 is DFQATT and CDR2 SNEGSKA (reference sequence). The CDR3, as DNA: TGCAGTGCTAGAGCCACCCTGGGGTCCAACGTCCTGACTTTC. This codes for CSARATLGSNVLTF.